One sample yielded the 8 T cell receptor beta chains listed below, sequenced in a study of T cell responses to AZD1222 COVID-19 vaccine. Only in-frame clones appear in the TCRdb table, and some are missing; sequencing was by immunoSEQ multiplex PCR. Here the sample spans about 140,000 clones, around nine tenths being singletons. The material was peripheral blood, obtained 28 days after the second AZD1222 dose. These receptors originate from an adult who received the AZD1222 COVID-19 vaccine.

The chain uses TRBV19 and TRBJ1-1, with no clear D. Germline lookup yields CDR1 LNHDA and CDR2 SQIVND (reference sequence). V was trimmed by 8 bases and J by 0 bases, leaving 13 bases between them. The CDR3 length is 14 residues. The CDR3 here is CASGQLWMNTEAFF. DNA for the CDR3: TGTGCCAGTGGGCAACTATGGATGAACACTGAAGCTTTCTTT.

The chain carries TRBV5-1 and TRBJ2-7; TRBD1 agrees at 8 bases. V was clipped by 4 bases and J by 0 bases; unmatched bases: 6. This CDR3 spans 15 amino acids. The germline gives CDR1 SGHRS, CDR2 YFSETQ. The CDR3 reads CASSTGQVSSYEQYF. The CDR3 region has the DNA TGCGCCAGCAGCACGGGACAGGTGTCCTCCTACGAGCAGTACTTC.

This chain uses TRBV7-2 with TRBJ1-5, with D tentatively TRBD1 (6 bases). Germline V gene data show CDR1 as SGHTA and CDR2 as FQGNSA. Trimming stripped 5 bases from V and 5 bases from J, with 16 bases between. The length of the CDR3 is 15 residues. The CDR3, as DNA: TGTGCCAGCAGCCCCACAGGGAGGACGGATCAGCCCCAGCATTTT. Amino acid sequence: CASSPTGRTDQPQHF.

The CDR3: CASSLGTGGHYGYTF. CDR3 DNA: TGTGCCAGCAGCTTAGGCACAGGGGGCCACTATGGCTACACCTTC. The rearrangement links TRBV7-2 to TRBJ1-2; 9 bases map to TRBD1. The CDR3 extends over 15 amino acids. Germline V gene lookup returns CDR1 SGHTA and CDR2 FQGNSA. J was trimmed by 3 bases and V by 1 base; bases with no gene match: 3. Combining the CDR3 with reference TRBV7-2 and TRBJ1-2 gives the whole variable domain GAGVSQSPSNKVTEKGKDVELRCDPISGHTALYWYRQSLGQGLEFLIYFQGNSAPDKSGLPSDRFSAERTGGSVSTLTIQRTQQEDSAVYLCASSLGTGGHYGYTFGSGTRLTVV.

This chain uses TRBV28 with TRBJ1-1, with D unresolved. The CDR3 contains 10 residues. Germline V gene data show CDR1 as MDHEN and CDR2 as SYDVKM. The V gene lost 7 bases and the J gene lost 7 bases, with 7 bases spanning the gap. Here the CDR3 reads CASIDGEAFF. The CDR3 DNA follows: TGTGCCAGCATTGACGGTGAAGCTTTCTTT.

The chain employs TRBV19 and TRBJ2-7; 10 bases line up with TRBD2. J gave up 6 bases and V 6 bases, and 5 bases lay outside the gene matches. From germline, CDR1 is LNHDA and CDR2 SQIVND (reference sequence). This CDR3 has 13 residues. In nucleotides, the CDR3 is TGTGCCAGTAGCACTAGCGGGGCGGGCGAGCAGTACTTC. It specifies CASSTSGAGEQYF.

DNA of the CDR3: TGTGCCAGCATGGAGGAGTCCTACACCTTC. Translating it yields CASMEESYTF. The chain recombines TRBV2 with TRBJ1-2; D remains ambiguous. CDR3 length equals 10 residues. V was pared by 7 bases and J by 10 bases, with 10 bases between. Germline-derived CDR1 and CDR2 are SNHLY and FYNNEI.

This chain connects TRBV4-1 to TRBJ2-7; D uncertain. CDR1 is MGHRA and CDR2 is YSYEKL in the germline V gene. CDR3 size: 13 residues. The ends were cut back, 1 base at V and 3 bases at J, with 7 bases in the middle. The chain's CDR3 is CASSQVASYEQYF. The DNA of the CDR3 is TGCGCCAGCAGCCAAGTTGCAAGCTACGAGCAGTACTTC.